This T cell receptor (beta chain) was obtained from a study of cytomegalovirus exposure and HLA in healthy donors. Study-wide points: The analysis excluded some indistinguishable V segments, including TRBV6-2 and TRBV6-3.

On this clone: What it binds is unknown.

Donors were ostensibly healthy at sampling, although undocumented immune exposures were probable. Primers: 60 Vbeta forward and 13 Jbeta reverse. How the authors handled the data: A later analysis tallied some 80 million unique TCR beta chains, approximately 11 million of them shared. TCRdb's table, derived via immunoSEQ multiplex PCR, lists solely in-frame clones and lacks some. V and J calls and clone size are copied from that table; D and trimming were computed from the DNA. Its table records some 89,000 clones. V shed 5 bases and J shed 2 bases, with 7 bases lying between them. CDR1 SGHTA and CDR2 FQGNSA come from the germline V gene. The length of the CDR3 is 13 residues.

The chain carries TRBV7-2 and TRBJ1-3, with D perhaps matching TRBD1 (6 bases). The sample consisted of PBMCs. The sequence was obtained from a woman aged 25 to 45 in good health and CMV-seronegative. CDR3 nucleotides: TGTGCCAGCAGCGCAGGGGCTGGAAACACCATATATTTT. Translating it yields CASSAGAGNTIYF.